This T cell receptor (beta chain) was obtained from a study of blood T cell repertoires in COVID-19. Study summary: The United States, Italy and Spain were the sources of the acute and convalescent COVID-19 samples.

Original processing methods: Nucleated cell number was recorded as an estimate derived from reference gene primer amplification. Libraries were prepared by immunoSEQ multiplex PCR; TCRdb keeps only in-frame clonotypes and omits some of them. Clonal size and the V and J genes are those of that table, whereas D and trimming came from the DNA. This sample has 150,000 or so clones, with roughly four fifths found just once. The V and J ends lost 0 bases and 6 bases respectively, with 7 bases between them. In germline, CDR1 is KGHSH, CDR2 LQKENI. The CDR3 is 13 residues long. This chain joins TRBV18 and TRBJ2-3, with D tentatively TRBD1 (5 bases). The sample comprised peripheral blood. This clonotype was obtained from a human donor in a cohort sampled during active COVID-19. Here the CDR3 reads CASSPPRADTQYF. CDR3 nucleotides: TGTGCCAGCTCACCACCCAGGGCCGATACGCAGTATTTT.